This TCR beta chain was sequenced for a study of blood T cell repertoires in COVID-19. Turning to the study itself: The United States, Italy and Spain were the sources of the acute and convalescent COVID-19 samples. Nucleic acid was either cDNA or gDNA, and it came from T cells, B-cell-depleted T cells, or PBMCs.

Original processing notes: Amplification from reference gene primers served as the basis for estimated nucleated cell counts. Profiling relied on immunoSEQ multiplex PCR, and the TCRdb table lists in-frame clones only, not all of them. That table gives V, J and clone size, and the DNA gave D and trimming. The data show about 260,000 clones, 75% to 90% seen once. Germline trimming cut 3 bases from V and 6 bases from J; bases unmatched to any gene: 12. The CDR3 is 17 amino acids. Germline CDR1 is LGHNA and CDR2 is YSLEER. The chain has TRBV4-3 and TRBJ2-1; the match to TRBD2 covers 9 bases. Sequenced sample: peripheral blood. This clonotype was sampled from a woman between 40 and 55 years old who had recovered from COVID-19. The CDR3 reads CASSQSYLAGFSNEQFF. DNA for the CDR3: TGCGCCAGCAGCCAGTCTTATCTAGCGGGGTTCTCCAATGAGCAGTTCTTC.